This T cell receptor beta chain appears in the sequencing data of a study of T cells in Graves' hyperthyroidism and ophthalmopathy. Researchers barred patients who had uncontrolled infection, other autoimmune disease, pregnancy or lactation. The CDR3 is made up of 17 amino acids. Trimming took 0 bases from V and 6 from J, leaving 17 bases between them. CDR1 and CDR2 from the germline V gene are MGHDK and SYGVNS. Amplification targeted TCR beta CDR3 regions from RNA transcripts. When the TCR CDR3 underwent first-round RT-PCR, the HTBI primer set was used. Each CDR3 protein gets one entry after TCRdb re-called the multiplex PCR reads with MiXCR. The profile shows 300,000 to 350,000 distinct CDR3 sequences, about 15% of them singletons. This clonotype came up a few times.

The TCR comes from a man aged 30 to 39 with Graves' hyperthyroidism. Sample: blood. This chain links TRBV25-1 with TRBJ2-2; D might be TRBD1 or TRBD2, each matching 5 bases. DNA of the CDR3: TGTGCCAGCAGTGAATATAAATTGTTTGGGGGATCCGGGGAGCTGTTTTTT. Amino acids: CASSEYKLFGGSGELFF. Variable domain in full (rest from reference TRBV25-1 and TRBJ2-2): EADIYQTPRYLVIGTGKKITLECSQTMGHDKMYWYQQDPGMELHLIHYSYGVNSTEKGDLSSESTVSRIRTEHFPLTLESARPSHTSQYLCASSEYKLFGGSGELFFGEGSRLTVL.